Listed below are T cell receptor beta chains from one sample, sequenced in a study of T-cell reconstitution after alpha-beta-depleted transplantation in children. TCRdb re-derived calls from the PCR reads in MiXCR, one entry per CDR3 protein. The table records approximately 980,000 distinct CDR3 sequences, about 29% of them present only once. The specimen comprised PBMCs, mostly from graft donor cells, sampled 360 days after TCRalphabeta/CD19-depleted stem cell transplant. The source of these receptors is a boy under two years old who had a stem cell transplant for SCID, so the T cells may come from the graft donor. CDR3s include the opening cysteine and the closing phenylalanine or tryptophan. The order of the fields is V gene, D gene, clone size, J gene, CDR3 DNA, CDR3 protein. The D gene is left open where the match is weak. Rows give clone size only sometimes, using once, few, many, or a class for an expanded clone.

TRBV5-1	-	many	TRBJ2-1	TGCGCCAGCAGCTTGGAACACAATGAGCAGTTCTTC	CASSLEHNEQFF
TRBV29-1	-	many	TRBJ2-5	TGCAGCGTCGACCAGACAACAGAGACCCAGTACTTC	CSVDQTTETQYF
TRBV12-3/TRBV12-4	-	-	TRBJ2-1	TGTGCCAGCAGTTTGAGGGCTTTGGCGGGGACATCTTACAATGAGCAGTTCTTC	CASSLRALAGTSYNEQFF
TRBV28	TRBD1	many	TRBJ1-1	TGTGCCAGCAGTCTCACCGGGACAGGGGAGGGGAGAGCTTTCTTT	CASSLTGTGEGRAFF
TRBV4-1	-	-	TRBJ2-5	TGCGCCAGCAGCCAAGTGGGGTCGGGACGCGGGGAGACCCAGTACTTC	CASSQVGSGRGETQYF
TRBV20-1	-	-	TRBJ2-7	TGCAGTGCTAGAGGCCCAATGTACGAGCAGTACTTC	CSARGPMYEQYF
TRBV12-3/TRBV12-4	TRBD1	-	TRBJ2-1	TGTGCCAGCAGTCCCACGGGACAGGGCTCCTACAATGAGCAGTTCTTC	CASSPTGQGSYNEQFF
TRBV28	TRBD2	-	TRBJ2-1	TGTGCCAGCAGTTTGGGACTAGCGGGGCCTTTGTACAATGAGCAGTTCTTC	CASSLGLAGPLYNEQFF
TRBV12-3/TRBV12-4	-	few	TRBJ2-1	TGTGCCAGCAGTCCGCTGAGCCCTCGATACAATGAGCAGTTCTTC	CASSPLSPRYNEQFF
TRBV12-3/TRBV12-4	-	few	TRBJ2-7	TGTGCCAGCAGTTTTGCTAGCGACTACGAGCAGTACTTC	CASSFASDYEQYF
TRBV4-2	-	few	TRBJ2-3	TGTGCCAGCAGCCAACCAGGGAGAGATACGCAGTATTTT	CASSQPGRDTQYF
TRBV25-1	TRBD1	-	TRBJ2-1	TGTGCCAGCAGTGAATTGCCGGGACAGGGAAGGACTGGTGAGCAGTTCTTC	CASSELPGQGRTGEQFF
TRBV7-2	-	-	TRBJ1-2	TGTGCCAGCAGCTTAGCGCTTGGGGATGGCTACACCTTC	CASSLALGDGYTF
TRBV7-2	TRBD1	-	TRBJ2-3	TGTGCCAGCAGCTTAGGTCAGGGGGCGCTGGCAGATACGCAGTATTTT	CASSLGQGALADTQYF
TRBV5-1	-	-	TRBJ2-3	TGCGCCAGCAGCTTGGTCTCGGCAGGCGGCACAGATACGCAGTATTTT	CASSLVSAGGTDTQYF
TRBV5-1	TRBD1	few	TRBJ2-1	TGCGCCAGCAGCCTACGAGACAGGGATGGGAATGAGCAGTTCTTC	CASSLRDRDGNEQFF
TRBV28	TRBD2	-	TRBJ2-3	TGTGCCAGCAGTTTCTTGGTTAGCGGGGGGGCAGATACGCAGTATTTT	CASSFLVSGGADTQYF
TRBV4-3	-	few	TRBJ2-3	TGCGCCAGCAGCCAAGACCAGGGGGGTACAGATACGCAGTATTTT	CASSQDQGGTDTQYF
TRBV4-3	-	-	TRBJ2-3	TGCGCCAGCAGCCAAGAAGGTTACTATAGGGATACGCAGTATTTT	CASSQEGYYRDTQYF
TRBV27	-	-	TRBJ2-2	TGTGCCAGCATGCGGACACCGGAGACCGGGGAGCTGTTTTTT	CASMRTPETGELFF
TRBV5-5	-	once	TRBJ1-5	TGTGCCAGCAGCCCGGCACCAGGGAATCAGCCCCAGCATTTT	CASSPAPGNQPQHF
TRBV12-3/TRBV12-4	-	-	TRBJ2-7	TGTGCCAGCAATTATCGGGGTTTTGGAGGTGGAATCGACGAGCAGTACTTC	CASNYRGFGGGIDEQYF
TRBV15	TRBD1	-	TRBJ2-7	TGTGCCACCGGCCGGGACAGGGGTTACGAGCAGTACTTC	CATGRDRGYEQYF
TRBV27	TRBD2	-	TRBJ2-5	TGTGCCAGCAGAGCCCGGCGGACTAGCGGTTTTGGGACCCAGTACTTC	CASRARRTSGFGTQYF
TRBV5-1	-	-	TRBJ1-2	TGCGCCAGCAGCCTGCTGCGAGGACGGGACTATGGCTACACCTTC	CASSLLRGRDYGYTF
TRBV5-1	TRBD2	-	TRBJ2-3	TGCGCCAGCAGCCGCCTAAGAGGGGGACTAGCGGCTATTAAGGGGGGCACAGATACGCAGTATTTT	CASSRLRGGLAAIKGGTDTQYF
TRBV6-5	TRBD1	-	TRBJ1-1	TGTGCCAGCAGTTGGAAGACAGGGACACCTTTCTTT	CASSWKTGTPFF
TRBV13	-	-	TRBJ2-1	TGTGCCAGCAGGCAAGGGGGTTTATCTGGTGAGCAGTTCTTC	CASRQGGLSGEQFF
TRBV5-1	-	-	TRBJ1-1	TGCGCCAGTCGGGAGCGGTCCGGGAACACTGAAGCTTTCTTT	CASRERSGNTEAFF
TRBV29-1	-	few	TRBJ1-1	TGCAGCGTTTCCACCGGGGTGAACACTGAAGCTTTCTTT	CSVSTGVNTEAFF
TRBV6-2/TRBV6-3	-	few	TRBJ1-1	TGTGCCAGCGGATCTGTTGGACCGAACACTGAAGCTTTCTTT	CASGSVGPNTEAFF
TRBV15	TRBD1	few	TRBJ2-3	TGTGCCACCAGCAGAGATCTGTCAGGGGGTGGGCAGTATTTT	CATSRDLSGGGQYF
TRBV4-3	-	few	TRBJ2-1	TGCGCCAGCAGCCTGATTACTGGGACCTACAATGAGCAGTTCTTC	CASSLITGTYNEQFF